This TCR beta chain was profiled in a study of T cells in Graves' hyperthyroidism and ophthalmopathy. Study at large: At initial diagnosis, before any treatment had begun, peripheral blood was obtained.

Details on this clonotype: Its antigen remains unidentified. A much larger clone differs from this one at a single base, so this may be a read error.

Subjects aged 18 to 65 presented with newly diagnosed hyperthyroidism of less than 2 months' duration. Study-wide findings and caveats: A model of 13 V-J pairs discriminated ophthalmopathy from stable hyperthyroidism.

RNA transcripts provided the source from which TCR beta CDR3 regions were amplified. During a first-round RT-PCR of the TCR CDR3, the HTBI primer set was used. TCRdb used MiXCR to reprocess the multiplex PCR reads, holding one entry per CDR3 protein. The sample has 300,000 to 500,000 distinct CDR3 sequences; about 15% are singletons. Per germline, CDR1 ENHRY and CDR2 SYGVKD. CDR3 size: 13 residues. The source is a woman aged 30 to 39 with Graves' hyperthyroidism. The chain joins TRBV10-3 to TRBJ2-2; 7 bases line up with TRBD2. The sequencing input was blood. CDR3 in amino acids: CATETSLGGGLFF. The CDR3 nucleotides are TGTGCCACCGAGACTAGCCTTGGCGGGGGGCTGTTTTTT.